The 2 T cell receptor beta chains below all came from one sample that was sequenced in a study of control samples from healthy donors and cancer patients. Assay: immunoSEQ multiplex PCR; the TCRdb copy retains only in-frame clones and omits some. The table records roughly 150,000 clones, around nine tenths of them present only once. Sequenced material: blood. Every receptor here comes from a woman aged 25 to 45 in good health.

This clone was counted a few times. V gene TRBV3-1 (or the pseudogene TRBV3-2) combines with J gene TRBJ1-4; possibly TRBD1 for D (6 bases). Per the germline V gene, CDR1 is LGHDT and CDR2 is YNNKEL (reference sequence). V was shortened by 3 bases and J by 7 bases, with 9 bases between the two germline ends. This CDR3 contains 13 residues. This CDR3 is CASSHRGREKLFF. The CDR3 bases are TGTGCCAGCAGCCACAGGGGACGTGAAAAACTGTTTTTT.

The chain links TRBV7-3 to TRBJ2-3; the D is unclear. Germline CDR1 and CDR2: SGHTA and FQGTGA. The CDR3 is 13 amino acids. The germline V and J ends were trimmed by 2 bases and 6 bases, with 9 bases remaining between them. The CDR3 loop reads CASSLVAADTQYF. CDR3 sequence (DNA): TGTGCCAGCAGCTTAGTCGCCGCGGATACGCAGTATTTT.